Presented here are 5 T cell receptor beta chains from one specimen sequenced in a study of response to subunit inactivated influenza vaccine. TCRdb processed the RT-PCR reads anew with MiXCR; each CDR3 protein has one entry. The sample lists under 800,000 distinct CDR3 sequences, roughly 13% occurring once. The sample in question was PBMCs from blood, obtained about 14 days before vaccination. Source of these receptors: a man aged 45 to 65 who received an inactivated influenza vaccine.

This clonotype was counted a few times. The chain uses TRBV10-3 and TRBJ2-7, with 7 nucleotides matching TRBD1. CDR1 ENHRY and CDR2 SYGVKD come from the germline V gene. The CDR3 contains 15 residues. Trimming cost V 0 bases and J 3 bases; bases outside gene matches: 5. Here the CDR3 reads CAISESTGRGYEQYF. The CDR3 DNA reads as TGTGCCATCAGTGAGTCGACAGGGCGCGGCTACGAGCAGTACTTC.

The gene calls are TRBV4-2 and TRBJ2-7; 8 positions match TRBD1. The CDR3 loop spans 14 amino acids. Germline trimming cut 1 base from V and 5 bases from J; bases unmatched to any gene: 4. From germline, CDR1 is LGHNA and CDR2 YNFKEQ. The CDR3 bases are TGTGCCAGCAGCCAAGGCAGGGGGCAGGACGAGCAGTACTTC. Its protein product is CASSQGRGQDEQYF.

The chain couples TRBV12-3 or TRBV12-4 to TRBJ2-6; 7 bases map to TRBD1. The CDR3 is 17 residues long. V was pared by 5 bases and J by 1 base, with 8 bases of the junction left unmatched. CDR3 in DNA: TGTGCCAGCAGTCGGACGACAGGGATTTCTGGGGCCAACGTCCTGACTTTC. Amino acids: CASSRTTGISGANVLTF.

This chain connects TRBV7-9 to TRBJ1-3; D is unclear. Germline lookup yields CDR1 SEHNR and CDR2 FQNEAQ (reference sequence). V lost 1 base and J 0 bases, leaving 10 bases between the germline ends. This CDR3 is 16 amino acids long. The CDR3 DNA is TGTGCCAGCAGCTTAGTTAATAACAGCTCTGGAAACACCATATATTTT. This codes for CASSLVNNSSGNTIYF.

This clonotype occurred a few times. The J gene is TRBJ1-5, the V gene TRBV28; tentative D call: TRBD1 (5 bases). Looked up from germline, CDR1 is MDHEN and CDR2 is SYDVKM. The CDR3 consists of 12 residues. Trimming took off 9 bases at V and 4 bases at J, with 10 bases between the two ends. CDR3 amino acids: CASAGINQPQHF. Written as DNA, the CDR3 is TGTGCCAGTGCAGGGATTAATCAGCCCCAGCATTTT.